This entry lists 27 T cell receptor beta chains sequenced from one sample in a study of Tregs in tolerant kidney transplant recipients (dated by TCRdb to the late 2010s). Libraries were prepared through the immunoSEQ multiplex PCR assay. In its TCRdb copy, this immuneACCESS table keeps in-frame sequences only and misses some clones. Where compared with another copy, unresolved V genes explain less than half of these, and the others have no known cause. For this sample, the table gives 50,000 to 65,000 clones. The ten largest clones take up roughly 0.89% of the sample. Reading the label with the study, this specimen's time point is: blood sample drawn before combined kidney and bone marrow transplant. The source was CD4+ T cells from blood, collected before the transplant. The receptor source for this set is a human donor who received a combined kidney and bone marrow transplant.

On this clone itself: The CDR3 end lies 3 residues beyond the end of the read and is filled in from the germline J gene. The chain combines TRBV19 with TRBJ2-7; tentatively, D is TRBD1 (6 bases). The CDR3 spans 15 residues. V was pared by 0 bases and J by 2 bases, with 11 bases between. The V gene's germline CDR1 is LNHDA and CDR2 SQIVND (reference sequence). CDR3 region: CASSIDQGMAYEQYF. The DNA read from the CDR3 is TGTGCCAGTAGTATAGACCAGGGGATGGCCTACGAG.

With regard to this clone: The read ends 3 residues early relative to the CDR3; the germline J gene fills the gap. This chain joins TRBV19 and TRBJ2-7; 9 bases map to TRBD1. The CDR3 sequence is 14 residues long. Trimming at V came to 4 bases and at J to 3 bases, leaving 4 bases not matched to a gene. Germline values: CDR1 LNHDA, CDR2 SQIVND (reference sequence). The covered CDR3 bases are TGTGCCAGTAGTACCGGGACAGGGAACTACGAG. Protein sequence: CASSTGTGNYE. The full CDR3 protein reads CASSTGTGNYEQYF.

As regards this clone: The read finishes 3 residues shy of the CDR3 end, and the germline J gene is used to complete it. The chain couples TRBV19 to TRBJ1-1; the match to TRBD1 covers 8 bases. This CDR3 comprises 14 residues. From germline, CDR1 is LNHDA and CDR2 SQIVND (reference sequence). The CDR3 DNA, read in part, is TGTGCCAGTAGTATAGCTGCAGGGGGCGGAGAA. This sequence encodes CASSIAAGGGE. The full CDR3 is CASSIAAGGGEAFF.

To note about this clone: The CDR3 end falls 3 residues outside the read, so it is completed with the germline J gene. V is TRBV7-2 and J is TRBJ1-4; D call uncertain. Germline CDR1 and CDR2: SGHTA and FQGNSA. V lost 7 bases and J 4 bases, leaving 10 bases between the germline ends. This CDR3 has 13 residues. Incomplete CDR3 DNA: TGTGCCAGCACGCTACAGCATAATGAAAAA. Encoded protein: CASTLQHNEK. The full CDR3 protein reads CASTLQHNEKLFF.

Comments on this clone: The read falls 3 residues short of the CDR3 end, and the missing part is taken from the germline J gene. The rearrangement joins TRBV20-1 to TRBJ1-1, with D possibly being TRBD1 (5 bases). This CDR3 has 11 residues. The germline gives CDR1 DFQATT, CDR2 SNEGSKA (reference sequence). This chain's CDR3 is CSARDPGLAFF. The DNA read from the CDR3 is TGCAGTGCTAGAGATCCAGGGCTA.

Partial CDR3 DNA: TGTGCCAGCTACGACAATCTGGCATACAATGAG. Residues: CASYDNLAYNE. Given in full, the CDR3 is CASYDNLAYNEQFF. This chain uses TRBV18 with TRBJ2-1; D is undetermined. The read halts 3 residues ahead of the CDR3 end, with the missing end drawn from the germline J gene. The CDR3 is 14 amino acids. Trimming took off 7 bases at V and 4 bases at J, with 14 bases between the two ends. Germline V lookup: CDR1 KGHSH, CDR2 LQKENI.

Regarding this clone: The CDR3 end is not reached by the read, which stops 3 residues before it; the germline J gene fills it in. The chain has TRBV19 and TRBJ1-4; D is unresolved. Per germline, CDR1 LNHDA and CDR2 SQIVND (reference sequence). Deletions cut 7 bases from V and 7 bases from J, with 16 bases between. The CDR3 spans 14 residues. The DNA read from the CDR3 is TGTGCCAGTATTAGGTCGGGTGCTGGTGAAAAA. Its translation: CASIRSGAGEK. The full CDR3 sequence reads CASIRSGAGEKLFF.

Remarks on this clone: The read falls 3 residues short of the CDR3 end, and the missing part is taken from the germline J gene. The chain joins TRBV10-3 to TRBJ1-4; the D is unclear. The V gene's germline CDR1 is ENHRY and CDR2 SYGVKD. V was clipped by 3 bases and J by 2 bases, with 10 bases between them. This CDR3 region has 15 residues. CDR3 residues: CAISDRASTNEKLFF. CDR3 DNA, as far as it was read: TGTGCCATCAGTGATAGGGCATCCACTAATGAAAAA.

Of note for this clone: The read ends 3 residues early relative to the CDR3; the germline J gene fills the gap. V usage is TRBV7-6 and J usage is TRBJ2-7, with 8 bases that match TRBD1. This CDR3 contains 15 residues. V lost 6 bases, J lost 2 bases, and 9 bases stayed unmatched. Germline CDR1 SGHVS, CDR2 FNYEAQ. The CDR3 is CASSPDRAQPYEQYF. CDR3 DNA (partial): TGTGCCAGCAGTCCGGACAGGGCCCAGCCCTACGAG.

On this clone: Sequencing ends 3 residues short of the CDR3 end; the germline J gene provides the rest. This chain connects TRBV18 to TRBJ1-2, with TRBD1 matching 7 bases. Germline-derived CDR1 and CDR2 are KGHSH and LQKENI. CDR3 length equals 15 residues. Losses at the gene ends were 5 bases for V and 3 bases for J; bases not matched to a gene: 9. CDR3 amino acids: CASSSSGQPYYGYTF. The sequenced CDR3 bases are TGTGCCAGCTCATCCTCGGGACAGCCCTACTATGGC.

Concerning this clone itself: The read is 3 residues too short to cover the CDR3 end, so that end is filled in from the germline J gene. This chain uses TRBV18 with TRBJ2-7; possible D gene TRBD2, 5 bases. V was clipped by 4 bases and J by 3 bases, with 10 bases between them. Germline CDR1 is KGHSH and CDR2 is LQKENI. There are 13 residues in the CDR3. CDR3 residues: CASSRNEGYEQYF. The CDR3 DNA, read in part, is TGTGCCAGCTCACGCAACGAGGGCTACGAG.

Note on this clone: The read ends 3 residues before the CDR3 terminus; that terminus is restored from the germline J gene. V usage is TRBV18 and J usage is TRBJ2-2; 8 positions match TRBD1. CDR3 size: 14 residues. Trimming took 2 bases from V and 7 from J; bases not matched to a gene: 3. CDR1 is KGHSH and CDR2 is LQKENI in the germline V gene. The CDR3 bases that were read are TGTGCCAGCTCACCAGACAGGGGCGTCGGGGAG. Translated: CASSPDRGVGE. The full CDR3 protein reads CASSPDRGVGELFF.

The CDR3 region is CASSTRQVPNEQFF. CDR3 DNA (partial): TGTGCCAGCAGCACCCGACAGGTCCCCAATGAG. The chain couples TRBV7-2 to TRBJ2-1, with a tentative D call TRBD1 (6 bases). The CDR3 is cut off 3 residues early in the read; its end comes from the germline J gene. V shed 5 bases and J shed 6 bases, with 14 bases lying between them. CDR3 length: 14 residues. CDR1 SGHTA and CDR2 FQGNSA come from the germline V gene.

Of note for this clone: From the germline J gene comes the end of the CDR3, since the read stops 3 residues before it. The chain employs TRBV2 and TRBJ2-5, with D possibly TRBD1 on 6 matching bases. The CDR3 runs 13 residues. The V end was cut by 5 bases, the J end by 2 bases, with 9 bases between. Germline CDR1 is SNHLY and CDR2 is FYNNEI. The CDR3 bases that were read are TGTGCCAGCAGTACCGACAGGCAAGAGACC. Translation: CASSTDRQET. The whole CDR3 sequence reads CASSTDRQETQYF.

Remarks on this clone: With the read ending 3 residues before the CDR3 end, the germline J gene is used to fill in that end. The chain has TRBV7-8 and TRBJ1-1; D might be TRBD1 (5 bases). The CDR3 runs 11 residues. CDR1 is SGHVS, CDR2 FQNEAQ, per germline. CDR3 loop: CASSSQGMAFF. CDR3 bases read: TGTGCCAGCAGTAGTCAGGGAATG.

A remark on this clone: Coverage ceases 3 residues before the CDR3 finishes, and the germline J gene fills in the end. The V gene is TRBV7-2, the J gene TRBJ1-2; D is possibly TRBD1 (5 bases). Trimming removed 7 bases at V and 3 bases at J, with 18 bases between. From germline, CDR1 is SGHTA and CDR2 FQGNSA. CDR3 length equals 15 residues. CDR3 loop: CASIDGAGTYYGYTF. The sequenced part of the CDR3 DNA is TGTGCCAGCATCGACGGGGCGGGGACCTACTATGGC.

Concerning this clone itself: The CDR3 extends 3 residues past the end of the read, so its final part is completed from the germline J gene. This sequence joins TRBV7-2 and TRBJ2-7; possibly TRBD2 for D (6 bases). V lost 4 bases, J lost 5 bases, and 18 bases lay in between. The CDR3 runs to 15 residues. CDR1 SGHTA and CDR2 FQGNSA come from the germline V gene. The sequenced CDR3 bases are TGTGCCAGCAGCTCCGCGGGGCAGGTCTTTGACGAG. Protein: CASSSAGQVFDE. The CDR3 as a whole reads CASSSAGQVFDEQYF.

Concerning this clone itself: The read stops 3 residues short of the end of the CDR3; the missing end is completed from the germline J gene. The chain couples TRBV5-5 to TRBJ2-7; perhaps TRBD2 as D (6 bases). The CDR3 has 14 residues. From germline, CDR1 is SGHKS and CDR2 YYEKEE (reference sequence). V was cut by 2 bases and J by 6 bases, with 15 bases left in between. CDR3 DNA (partial): TGTGCCAGCAGCTTTTTTGGAGGGGTCGGCGAG. Protein: CASSFFGGVGE. The complete CDR3 reads CASSFFGGVGEQYF.

Regarding this clone: The read halts 3 residues ahead of the CDR3 end, with the missing end drawn from the germline J gene. The genes are TRBV7-7 and TRBJ2-1; 8 bases align to TRBD1. J was trimmed by 3 bases and V by 5 bases; bases with no gene match: 9. Per the germline V gene, CDR1 is SSHAT and CDR2 is FNYEAQ (reference sequence). The CDR3 runs 16 residues. Partial CDR3 DNA: TGTGCCAGCAGCCCACGAGGGGGACAGGTCTACAATGAG. Encoded protein: CASSPRGGQVYNE. The whole CDR3 is CASSPRGGQVYNEQFF.

In regard to this clone: Sequencing ends 3 residues short of the CDR3 end; the germline J gene provides the rest. V usage is TRBV7-9 and J usage is TRBJ1-6; 7 bases are a match to TRBD1. This CDR3 has 15 amino acids. The germline V gene encodes CDR1 SEHNR and CDR2 FQNEAQ (reference sequence). With V trimmed by 4 bases and J by 10 bases, 10 bases remained unmatched. CDR3 bases read: TGTGCCAGCAGCTCAGGGGACAGTTATTCCTCACCC. It codes for CASSSGDSYSSP. In full, the CDR3 reads CASSSGDSYSSPLHF.

Of note for this clone: Coverage ceases 3 residues before the CDR3 finishes, and the germline J gene fills in the end. The chain carries TRBV11-3 and TRBJ2-1; TRBD1 matches 10 bases. This CDR3 comprises 15 residues. Germline V gives CDR1 SGHNT, CDR2 YENEEA. Losses at the gene ends were 5 bases for V and 8 bases for J; bases not matched to a gene: 9. Incomplete CDR3 DNA: TGTGCCAGCAGCCGAGACAGGGGGCTTTTTCATGAG. Its protein is CASSRDRGLFHE. The CDR3 as a whole reads CASSRDRGLFHEQFF.

On this clone itself: The read comes to an end 3 residues before the CDR3 does, leaving the germline J gene to fill in the end. V usage is TRBV18 and J usage is TRBJ2-1; 9 nucleotides line up with TRBD2. The CDR3 loop spans 16 amino acids. Germline V gene lookup returns CDR1 KGHSH and CDR2 LQKENI. V shed 6 bases, J shed 6 bases, and the junction held 12 bases outside the gene matches. The CDR3 protein is CASSPREGSGSNEQFF. Incomplete CDR3 DNA: TGTGCCAGCTCCCCAAGGGAGGGTAGCGGGAGCAATGAG. Full variable domain (remainder filled in from reference TRBV18 and TRBJ2-1): NAGVMQNPRHLVRRRGQEARLRCSPMKGHSHVYWYRQLPEEGLKFMVYLQKENIIDESGMPKERFSAEFPKEGPSILRIQQVVRGDSAAYFCASSPREGSGSNEQFFGPGTRLTVL.

About this clone: The missing CDR3 end, 3 residues past where the read stops, is filled in from the germline J gene. The chain combines TRBV5-1 with TRBJ2-3, with TRBD2 as a possible D gene (6 bases). There are 14 residues in the CDR3. Trimming took off 4 bases at V and 4 bases at J, with 13 bases between the two ends. Germline CDR1 SGHRS, CDR2 YFSETQ. The CDR3 loop is CASSHTGGADTQYF. The part of the CDR3 DNA that was read is TGCGCCAGCAGCCACACCGGGGGTGCAGATACG.

The CDR3 is CASKGTYASGANVLTF. CDR3 bases read: TGTGCCAGTAAGGGCACCTACGCCTCTGGGGCCAACGTC. The chain links TRBV19 to TRBJ2-6; D is undetermined. The read ends 3 residues shy of where the CDR3 ends; the end is completed using the germline J gene. Trimming removed 7 bases at V and 0 bases at J, with 13 bases between. CDR3 length: 16 amino acids. CDR1 is LNHDA and CDR2 is SQIVND in the germline V gene (reference sequence).

Note on this clone: The sequence runs out 3 residues before the end of the CDR3; the remainder is reconstructed from the germline J gene. The gene calls are TRBV6-2 or TRBV6-3 and TRBJ1-5; D unresolved. The CDR3 covers 13 residues. Per germline, CDR1 MNHEY and CDR2 SVGEGT. V lost 2 bases, J lost 6 bases, and 8 bases lay in between. The CDR3 bases that were read are TGTGCCAGCAGTTACACCAGGATTCAGCCC. This gives the protein CASSYTRIQP. The complete CDR3 sequence is CASSYTRIQPQHF.

Turning to this clone: Read sequence stops 3 residues before the CDR3 end, and the germline J gene provides the missing end. This rearrangement joins TRBV2 to TRBJ2-5; TRBD1 aligns across 8 bases. Germline V gives CDR1 SNHLY, CDR2 FYNNEI. V lost 7 bases and J lost 4; bases outside the gene matches: 5. The CDR3 totals 13 residues. CDR3 region: CASKMTGAETQYF. CDR3 DNA, as far as it was read: TGTGCCAGCAAAATGACAGGGGCAGAGACC.

Note on this clone: The CDR3 extends 3 residues past the end of the read, so its final part is completed from the germline J gene. The chain combines TRBV7-9 with TRBJ1-2; the D is unclear. Germline values: CDR1 SEHNR, CDR2 FQNEAQ (reference sequence). The CDR3 sequence is 13 residues long. CDR3 amino acids: CASSYEGPAGYTF. CDR3 bases read: TGTGCCAGCAGTTACGAAGGCCCCGCGGGA. Variable domain in full (rest from reference TRBV7-9 and TRBJ1-2): DTGVSQNPRHKITKRGQNVTFRCDPISEHNRLYWYRQTLGQGPEFLTYFQNEAQLEKSRLLSDRFSAERPKGSFSTLEIQRTEQGDSAMYLCASSYEGPAGYTFGSGTRLTVV.